This T cell receptor (beta chain) was obtained from a study of T cell responses to AZD1222 COVID-19 vaccine (dated by TCRdb to the early 2020s). With regard to the full study: AZD1222 recipients with second doses at about 4 weeks or about 12 weeks were pooled, because spike-specific TCR depth and breadth did not differ between schedules. TCR sequencing was performed for fewer than 250 trial participants, of whom around 200 were given two doses of AZD1222 and some 26 were given two doses of MenACWY control vaccine. Trial participants were enrolled by age into 18-55, 56-69 and 70-plus year subgroups, with approximately 150, 28 and 58 TCR-sequenced participants respectively. The paper as a whole reports these results and caveats: Nearly half of unique spike-specific TCRs reportedly recognized epitopes outside regions mutated in the B.1.351 and B.1.1.7 variants. After two AZD1222 doses, both the breadth and the depth of spike-specific TCRs were significantly higher than at day 0 and than in MenACWY recipients. Because no day 14 peak-response samples were available, the repertoires could be characterized only after the peak T cell response. Conclusions about previously exposed vaccinees were limited because only six AZD1222 recipients were SARS-CoV-2 seropositive at baseline. The 56-69-year group was small, and its depth increase did not reach significance, likely because of low power. Participants were mostly white British, with more females than males. The authors suggested clonal diversity may have been underestimated. The whole spike protein was spanned by vaccine-associated CD4 TCRs, and dominant responses were seen in regions 160-218 and 743-854.

V and J lose 4 bases and 1 base, and a span of 12 bases separates them. CDR1 and CDR2 are read off the germline V gene (reference sequence) as LNHDA and SQIVND. The CDR3 has 15 amino acids, counting the end cysteine and phenylalanine. Of the read, only the CDR3 DNA is kept; its 45 bases are in frame from base 1. The CDR3 regions of human TCRbeta chains were analyzed by immunosequencing. The study's processing was this. TCRs in the repertoires were compared against a reference library of SARS-CoV-2-specific TCRs that had been generated with the MIRA antigen-specificity platform. Breadth was defined as the fraction of unique TCRs that were SARS-CoV-2-associated. Depth was defined as the fraction of total T cells that were SARS-CoV-2-associated. Using the MIRA data, every spike-specific TCR was mapped to the spike region that the TCR reacted to and assigned to either a CD4 or a CD8 class. Log10-transformed breadth and depth values were compared by one-way ANOVA with Sidak's multiple comparisons tests. Imported from immuneACCESS, the table was reduced by TCRdb to in-frame sequences with V and J called. These copies leave out some clones; in studies compared against another copy, an unresolved V gene accounts for under half, and the cause of the remainder is not known. The V and J calls and the clone size are those of that table, but D and trimming were determined from the DNA. This sample holds about 86,000 clones; more than 70% were observed only once. In total, the top ten clones hold 2.2% of the sample.

This specimen's time point label, per the study, means: baseline before first vaccination. The vaccinee samples were drawn from two UK trials, COV001 and COV002, one of which was a single-blind randomized controlled phase 2/3 trial testing AZD1222 (ChAdOx1 nCoV-19) in healthy adults. Trial participant PBMC samples were collected at day 0 and day 28 after the second dose for TCRbeta chain sequencing. To note about this clone: Its target antigen remains unknown. The sample holds no much larger clone one base away, and base qualities are not on file.

The sample in question was peripheral blood, obtained on day 0 of AZD1222 vaccination. This sequence uses TRBV19 and TRBJ2-3; the best D guess is TRBD2, with 6 bases matching. The TCR comes from an adult in good health. The DNA sequence follows: TGTGCCAGTAGTAGGCCGGGACTTGGCACAGATACGCAGTATTTT. Its product reads: CASSRPGLGTDTQYF.